Included here is one T cell receptor (beta chain) sequence, with context. The entry originates in a study of cytomegalovirus exposure and HLA in healthy donors. This CDR3 has 14 residues. V was trimmed by 0 bases and J by 7 bases, leaving 13 bases between them. Germline CDR1 reads SGHDT; CDR2 reads YYEEEE. The PCR employed 60 Vbeta primers together with 13 Jbeta primers. Only in-frame clones appear in the TCRdb table, and some are missing; sequencing was by immunoSEQ multiplex PCR. The data show 85,000 to 100,000 clones, about 85% seen once. The sequencing input was PBMCs. V gene TRBV5-6 combines with J gene TRBJ1-1, with TRBD1 as a possible D gene (5 bases). This clonotype was obtained from a female donor in good health and CMV-seropositive. CDR3 sequence (DNA): TGTGCCAGCAGCTTGGTTTGGGGGGGAGGTGAAGCTTTCTTT. Protein: CASSLVWGGGEAFF.